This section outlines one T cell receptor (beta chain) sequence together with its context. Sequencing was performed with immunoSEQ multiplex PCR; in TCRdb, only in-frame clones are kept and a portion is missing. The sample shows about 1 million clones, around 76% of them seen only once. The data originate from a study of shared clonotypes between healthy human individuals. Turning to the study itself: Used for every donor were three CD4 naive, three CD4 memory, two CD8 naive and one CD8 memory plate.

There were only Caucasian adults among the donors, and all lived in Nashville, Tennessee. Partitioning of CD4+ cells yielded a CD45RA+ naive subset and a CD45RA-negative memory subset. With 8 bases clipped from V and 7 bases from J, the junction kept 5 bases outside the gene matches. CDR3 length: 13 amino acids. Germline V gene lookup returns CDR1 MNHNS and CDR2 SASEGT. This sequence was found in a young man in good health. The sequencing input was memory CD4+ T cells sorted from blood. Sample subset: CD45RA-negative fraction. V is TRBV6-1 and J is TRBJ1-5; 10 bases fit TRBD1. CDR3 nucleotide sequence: TGTGCCAGCGCCGGGACAGGGGACCAGCCCCAGCATTTT. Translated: CASAGTGDQPQHF.